These 6 T cell receptor beta chains originate from one sample sequenced in a study of glioma-infiltrating T cells. The iRepertoire nested amplicon-rescue multiplex PCR amplified TCR alpha and beta CDR3s from RNA. MiXCR, applied by TCRdb to the multiplex PCR reads, yields one record per CDR3 protein. The table includes more than 300,000 distinct CDR3 sequences, 41% detected once. Sequenced input: glioma tissue, nonneoplastic brain tissue, or PBMCs (not recorded which). Source of these receptors: a human donor with low-grade glioma or glioblastoma, undergoing nonglioma brain surgery, or in good health (not recorded which).

This clonotype has ten or more counts. The V call is TRBV6-1, the J call TRBJ2-1, with a possible D match to TRBD2 (6 bases). V was pared by 5 bases and J by 12 bases, with 14 bases between. CDR3 length equals 12 residues. Looked up from germline, CDR1 is MNHNS and CDR2 is SASEGT. Here the CDR3 reads CASSQIPEGQFF. CDR3 in DNA: TGTGCCAGCAGTCAAATCCCGGAGGGGCAGTTCTTC.

This clonotype has more than one count but fewer than ten. CDR3 nucleotides: TGTGCCAGCAGTTTACGACCCGAGGGCACAGATACGCAGTATTTT. Translating gives CASSLRPEGTDTQYF. The chain recombines TRBV12-3 or TRBV12-4 with TRBJ2-3; D is unresolved. Trimming took 2 bases from V and 1 from J, leaving 10 bases between them. The length of the CDR3 is 15 residues.

V gene TRBV19 combines with J gene TRBJ2-1; TRBD2 agrees at 9 bases. Germline values: CDR1 LNHDA, CDR2 SQIVND (reference sequence). This CDR3 is built from 13 residues. After removal of 2 bases from V and 16 bases from J, the junction contained 9 bases not matched to a gene. The chain's CDR3 is CASSISPGTSCFF. CDR3 DNA sequence: TGTGCCAGTAGTATATCCCCCGGGACTAGCTGTTTCTTC.

The chain joins TRBV30 to TRBJ2-2; 10 bases are a match to TRBD1. With V trimmed by 4 bases and J by 1 base, 3 bases remained unmatched. The germline V gene has CDR1 GTSNPN and CDR2 SVGIG (reference sequence). This CDR3 is built from 15 residues. CDR3 protein: CAWTRDRGNTGELFF. The CDR3 coding sequence is TGTGCCTGGACTAGGGACAGGGGGAACACCGGGGAGCTGTTTTTT.

The chain carries TRBV28 and TRBJ1-1, with TRBD1 matching 10 bases. Per the germline V gene, CDR1 is MDHEN and CDR2 is SYDVKM. V shed 2 bases and J 11 bases; nucleotides not matched to a gene: 8. CDR3 length: 14 amino acids. CDR3 sequence: CASSLGTGVVGAFF. The CDR3 DNA reads as TGTGCCAGCAGTTTAGGGACAGGGGTGGTTGGGGCTTTCTTT.

The V call is TRBV14, the J call TRBJ2-5; D possibly matches TRBD1 or TRBD2 (5 bases each). The CDR3 spans 11 residues. The ends were cut back, 8 bases at V and 7 bases at J, with 11 bases in the middle. The germline V gene has CDR1 SGHDN and CDR2 FVKESK. The CDR3, as DNA: TGTGCCAGCGGGACGCCGGGGACCCAGTACTTC. It codes for CASGTPGTQYF.